This record looks at one T cell receptor (beta chain) sequence and its context. Antigen: not known. This sample was included in a study of Ad26.COV2.S vaccination and SARS-CoV-2 variants. Using immunoSEQ multiplex PCR, the repertoire was profiled, and TCRdb retains in-frame clones only, with some absent. The sample records 300,000 to 350,000 clones, 75% to 90% being singletons. Study observations and caveats: Ad26.COV2.S recipients had broader spike-specific TCRs (P = 0.0014).

Treatment given: some 20 received Ad26.COV2.S at low or high dose, single or two shots; 5 received placebo; per-sample allocation not given. Sampling was done on day 63 after the first vaccine or placebo injection. The study used a vaccine consisting of an Ad26 vector that expressed Wuhan-strain SARS-CoV-2 spike. The sample here was peripheral blood, taken in a trial of Ad26.COV2.S vaccine versus placebo. The sequence came from a person between 18 and 65 years old who received the Ad26.COV2.S COVID-19 vaccine or a placebo.

CDR3 amino acids: CASSSQQGANADTQYF. The CDR3 nucleotides are TGCGCCAGCAGCTCACAACAGGGGGCCAATGCAGATACGCAGTATTTT. The V gene is TRBV5-1, the J gene TRBJ2-3, with 9 nucleotides matching TRBD1. The trim removed 3 bases at V and 4 bases at J, leaving 9 bases unmatched. Germline V gene sequence: CDR1 SGHRS, CDR2 YFSETQ. This CDR3 is built from 16 residues.